Below, 19 T cell receptor beta chains from the same sample are listed, as sequenced in a study of blood T cell repertoires in COVID-19. TCRdb keeps only in-frame clones here, not all; method: immunoSEQ multiplex PCR. The sample lists 45,000 to 60,000 clones, approximately 83% occurring once. The sequencing sample was made of peripheral blood. These receptors originate from a man aged 80 or over with COVID-19, enrolled during active disease.

The CDR3 here is CATSGRQGPNQPQHF. As DNA, the CDR3 is TGTGCCACCAGTGGAAGACAGGGGCCAAATCAGCCCCAGCATTTT. The chain couples TRBV24-1 to TRBJ1-5, with 8 nucleotides matching TRBD1. The CDR3 sequence is 15 residues long. V lost 5 bases, J lost 4 bases, and 6 bases stayed unmatched. Germline loops: CDR1 KGHDR, CDR2 SFDVKD.

The CDR3 nucleotides are TGCGCCAGCAGCGCCGGGACAGTCACCGGCGTCGAGACCCAGTACTTC. Translation gives CASSAGTVTGVETQYF. This rearrangement joins TRBV5-1 to TRBJ2-5; 7 bases are shared with TRBD1. With 4 bases clipped from V and 5 bases from J, the junction kept 14 bases outside the gene matches. Germline CDR1 and CDR2: SGHRS and YFSETQ. The CDR3 spans 16 residues.

V usage is TRBV10-3 and J usage is TRBJ1-5, with TRBD1 matching 9 bases. CDR1 is ENHRY and CDR2 is SYGVKD in the germline V gene. J was trimmed by 6 bases and V by 2 bases; bases with no gene match: 5. The CDR3 is made up of 15 amino acids. The chain's CDR3 is CAISEQVTGGQPQHF. The DNA of the CDR3 is TGTGCCATCAGTGAGCAAGTGACAGGGGGTCAGCCCCAGCATTTT.

This chain uses TRBV6-2 or TRBV6-3 with TRBJ2-1, with 12 bases fitting TRBD2. Germline values: CDR1 MNHEY, CDR2 SVGEGT. This CDR3 spans 16 amino acids. The V segment lost 2 bases and the J segment 5 bases; nucleotides outside the gene matches: 4. The CDR3 DNA reads as TGTGCCAGCAGTTACGCTAGCGGGAGGGCAAACAATGAGCAGTTCTTC. Encoded protein: CASSYASGRANNEQFF.

The chain joins TRBV5-1 to TRBJ1-2, with a weak D call TRBD1 (5 bases). Trimming removed 0 bases at V and 6 bases at J, with 12 bases between. The CDR3 runs to 14 residues. CDR1 and CDR2 from the germline V gene are SGHRS and YFSETQ. This CDR3 is CASSLAPRADGYTF. CDR3 in DNA: TGCGCCAGCAGCTTGGCCCCCAGGGCTGATGGCTACACCTTC.

As DNA, the CDR3 is TGCGCCAGCAGCTTGGGGTGGGGATCGGGGTACGAGCAGTACTTC. This translates into CASSLGWGSGYEQYF. The rearrangement links TRBV5-1 to TRBJ2-7; the D gene is possibly TRBD2 (5 bases). This CDR3 contains 15 residues. V lost 0 bases, J lost 4 bases, and 14 bases lay in between. Looked up from germline, CDR1 is SGHRS and CDR2 is YFSETQ.

The chain joins TRBV5-1 to TRBJ1-3, with 8 bases matching TRBD1. The CDR3 has 18 residues. The germline gives CDR1 SGHRS, CDR2 YFSETQ. V shed 3 bases, J shed 0 bases, and the junction held 11 bases outside the gene matches. The CDR3 DNA sequence: TGCGCCAGCAGCTCAGGACGGGACAGGAAAGGCTCTGGAAACACCATATATTTT. Translating it yields CASSSGRDRKGSGNTIYF.

The rearrangement links TRBV5-4 to TRBJ2-1, with TRBD1 identical over 8 bases. Germline assignment: CDR1 SGHNT and CDR2 YYREEE (reference sequence). This CDR3 contains 12 residues. V gave up 4 bases and J gave up 9 bases; unmatched junction bases: 3. This chain's CDR3 is CASSGQGSEQFF. CDR3 DNA sequence: TGTGCCAGCAGCGGACAGGGTAGTGAGCAGTTCTTC.

The gene calls are TRBV29-1 and TRBJ1-1, with TRBD1 as a possible D gene (5 bases). Germline values: CDR1 SQVTM, CDR2 ANQGSEA. Trimming took 3 bases from V and 4 from J, leaving 15 bases between them. CDR3 length: 14 residues. The CDR3 coding sequence is TGCAGCGTTGACTTCAGAAGGGGAGGCACTGAAGCTTTCTTT. Its translation is CSVDFRRGGTEAFF.

The V and J genes are TRBV6-1 and TRBJ1-5; no definite D call. Germline assignment: CDR1 MNHNS and CDR2 SASEGT. CDR3 length equals 14 residues. Trimming took 2 bases from V and 0 from J, leaving 5 bases between them. CDR3 bases: TGTGCCAGCAGTGAAAAATATAGCAATCAGCCCCAGCATTTT. This encodes CASSEKYSNQPQHF.

The V and J genes are TRBV27 and TRBJ2-1; TRBD2 matches 13 bases. Germline values: CDR1 MNHEY, CDR2 SMNVEV (reference sequence). Losses at the gene ends were 3 bases for V and 2 bases for J; bases not matched to a gene: 10. The CDR3 runs to 19 residues. DNA for the CDR3: TGTGCCAGCAGTTTTAGGGGGACTAGCGGGATCGGGGCCTACAATGAGCAGTTCTTC. Protein product: CASSFRGTSGIGAYNEQFF.

V usage is TRBV6-2 or TRBV6-3 and J usage is TRBJ2-7; 9 nucleotides line up with TRBD2. Unmatched junction bases numbered 24, after V lost 6 bases and J lost 0 bases. Germline values: CDR1 MNHEY, CDR2 SVGEGT. This CDR3 is 21 amino acids long. The chain's CDR3 is CASSLTRIAGAARRSSYEQYF. CDR3 bases: TGTGCCAGCAGCCTTACCCGGATAGCGGGGGCCGCGCGACGGAGCTCCTACGAGCAGTACTTC.

In its sample, this clone was seen a few times. The chain recombines TRBV4-3 with TRBJ2-7; 10 bases match TRBD2. This CDR3 comprises 16 residues. With 0 bases clipped from V and 7 bases from J, the junction kept 9 bases outside the gene matches. The germline gives CDR1 LGHNA, CDR2 YSLEER. The CDR3 loop is CASSQERLAGHVEQYF. The CDR3 DNA follows: TGCGCCAGCAGCCAAGAACGACTAGCGGGCCACGTGGAGCAGTACTTC.

Only a few counts were recorded for this clone. The CDR3 DNA follows: TGTGCCAGCAGTCCCGCCGAGAGCTCTGGAAACACCATATATTTT. This encodes CASSPAESSGNTIYF. V usage is TRBV6-5 and J usage is TRBJ1-3; D is uncertain. The length of the CDR3 is 15 residues. V lost 5 bases, J lost 0 bases, and 11 bases lay in between. Germline V gives CDR1 MNHEY, CDR2 SVGAGI.

The chain links TRBV20-1 to TRBJ2-7, with D unresolved. The germline V gene has CDR1 DFQATT and CDR2 SNEGSKA (reference sequence). Trimming pared 5 bases from V and 6 bases from J, leaving 8 bases between. This CDR3 region has 10 residues. CDR3 region: CSAYDSEQYV. The CDR3 coding sequence is TGCAGTGCTTATGACTCCGAGCAGTACGTC.

The chain combines TRBV11-1 with TRBJ1-2; TRBD1 is a possible D gene (6 bases). Germline V gives CDR1 SGHAT, CDR2 FQDESV (reference sequence). Trimming removed 1 base at V and 6 bases at J, with 9 bases between. The CDR3 covers 13 residues. The CDR3, as DNA: TGTGCCAGCAGCTTAGGACAGGAGGATGGCTACACCTTC. As protein: CASSLGQEDGYTF. Filled out from reference TRBV11-1 and TRBJ1-2, the complete variable domain reads EAEVAQSPRYKITEKSQAVAFWCDPISGHATLYWYRQILGQGPELLVQFQDESVVDDSQLPKDRFSAERLKGVDSTLKIQPAELGDSAMYLCASSLGQEDGYTFGSGTRLTVV.

V is TRBV15 and J is TRBJ1-2; TRBD1 matches 11 bases. The CDR3 is made up of 14 amino acids. Trimming took 4 bases from V and 7 from J; bases not matched to a gene: 5. Per the germline V gene, CDR1 is LNHNV and CDR2 is YYDKDF (reference sequence). CDR3 DNA: TGTGCCACCAGCAAGGACAGGGGGCTGGTTGGCTACACCTTC. It specifies CATSKDRGLVGYTF.

This chain uses TRBV18 with TRBJ1-3; a weak D match, TRBD1 (6 bases). Germline-derived CDR1 and CDR2 are KGHSH and LQKENI. The CDR3 totals 15 residues. Trimming left V 3 bases short and J 4 bases short, with 13 bases between. The CDR3 is CASSPSGTLGNTIYF. CDR3 coding DNA: TGTGCCAGCTCACCTTCCGGGACACTCGGAAACACCATATATTTT.

The rearrangement links TRBV19 to TRBJ1-6, with 7 bases identical to TRBD1. CDR3 size: 16 residues. CDR1 LNHDA and CDR2 SQIVND come from the germline V gene (reference sequence). The junction had 13 bases not matched to a gene; V was cut back by 4 bases and J by 10 bases. The CDR3, as DNA: TGTGCCAGTAGTACGACCGGGAGACAGGGAGGCTCACCCCTCCACTTT. It yields the protein CASSTTGRQGGSPLHF.